These 29 T cell receptor beta chains share one sample of origin, sequenced in a study of blood T cell repertoires in COVID-19. Clones were read by immunoSEQ multiplex PCR, and TCRdb kept only the in-frame ones, dropping some. The sample carries around 29,000 clones, nearly 90% recorded once. The specimen sequenced was peripheral blood. The receptors were gathered from a human donor in a cohort sampled during active COVID-19.

The chain carries TRBV20-1 and TRBJ2-7; D might be TRBD1 (6 bases). The CDR3 contains 11 residues. CDR1 and CDR2 (germline): DFQATT, SNEGSKA (reference sequence). Between the trimmed V and J ends, which lost 1 base and 6 bases, there was a span of 7 bases. CDR3 in amino acids: CSARGGPEQYF. For the CDR3, the DNA is TGCAGTGCTAGAGGGGGGCCCGAGCAGTACTTC.

The CDR3 DNA reads as TGTGCCAGCAGAGACAGGGGGGTCACAGATACGCAGTATTTT. This gives the protein CASRDRGVTDTQYF. The chain links TRBV11-2 to TRBJ2-3; TRBD1 matches at 9 bases. Per the germline V gene, CDR1 is SGHAT and CDR2 is FQNNGV. Trimming cost V 6 bases and J 2 bases; bases outside gene matches: 3. This CDR3 has 14 residues.

The chain is built from TRBV3-1 (or the pseudogene TRBV3-2) and TRBJ2-2, with D maybe TRBD2 (5 bases). This CDR3 is 13 amino acids long. V was clipped by 2 bases and J by 6 bases, with 7 bases between them. Germline V gives CDR1 LGHDT, CDR2 YNNKEL (reference sequence). The CDR3: CASSQTEAGELFF. The CDR3 coding sequence is TGTGCCAGCAGCCAAACGGAGGCCGGGGAGCTGTTTTTT.

V and J are TRBV5-1 and TRBJ2-5, with a possible D match to TRBD2 (5 bases). V lost 0 bases to trimming and J lost 6 bases, with 12 bases between them. Germline-derived CDR1 and CDR2 are SGHRS and YFSETQ. This CDR3 comprises 14 residues. The CDR3 reads CASSLVVGEKTQYF. The CDR3 bases are TGCGCCAGCAGCTTGGTTGTGGGAGAAAAGACCCAGTACTTC. Combining the CDR3 with reference TRBV5-1 and TRBJ2-5 gives the whole variable domain KAGVTQTPRYLIKTRGQQVTLSCSPISGHRSVSWYQQTPGQGLQFLFEYFSETQRNKGNFPGRFSGRQFSNSRSEMNVSTLELGDSALYLCASSLVVGEKTQYFGPGTRLLVL.

CDR3 loop: CSASVGPYEQYF. CDR3 coding DNA: TGCAGTGCTAGTGTTGGCCCCTACGAGCAGTACTTC. This chain connects TRBV20-1 to TRBJ2-7; D is undetermined. CDR1 and CDR2 (germline): DFQATT, SNEGSKA (reference sequence). The length of the CDR3 is 12 residues. With 3 bases removed from V and 2 bases from J, the gap between germline ends came to 8 bases.

The rearrangement links TRBV6-1 to TRBJ1-6; the D gene is possibly TRBD1 (5 bases). The CDR3 has 17 amino acids. Germline loops: CDR1 MNHNS, CDR2 SASEGT. V lost 3 bases and J lost 0, with 12 bases in between. CDR3 region: CASSEVAGSSYNSPLHF. The CDR3 DNA reads as TGTGCCAGCAGTGAGGTGGCAGGGTCCTCCTATAATTCACCCCTCCACTTT.

DNA of the CDR3: TGTGCCGTACAGGGGCTGGGTGATGAGCAGTTCTTC. Translating it yields CAVQGLGDEQFF. The rearrangement joins TRBV10-3 to TRBJ2-1, with TRBD1 identical over 7 bases. The V gene end was trimmed by 11 bases and the J gene end by 8 bases; junction bases not matched to a gene: 9. CDR3 size: 12 residues. The germline CDR1 and CDR2 sequences are ENHRY and SYGVKD.

The J gene is TRBJ2-1, the V gene TRBV2; D uncertain. V was pared by 3 bases and J by 9 bases, with 3 bases between. Germline V CDR1 and CDR2: SNHLY, FYNNEI. This CDR3 region has 10 residues. CDR3 sequence reads: CASSESEQFF. The CDR3, as DNA: TGTGCCAGCAGTGAGAGTGAGCAGTTCTTC.

This chain uses TRBV13 with TRBJ1-1; no definite D call. The CDR3 is made up of 14 amino acids. Trimming left V 1 base short and J 7 bases short, with 13 bases between. CDR1 is PRHDT and CDR2 is FYEKMQ in the germline V gene (reference sequence). For the CDR3, the DNA is TGTGCCAGCAGCTTAGTTTATGGCGGTGGTGAAGCTTTCTTT. This translates into CASSLVYGGGEAFF.

This chain links TRBV30 with TRBJ1-5, with a tentative D call TRBD1 (5 bases). Looked up from germline, CDR1 is GTSNPN and CDR2 is SVGIG (reference sequence). The CDR3 totals 16 residues. V lost 0 bases and J 5 bases, leaving 17 bases between the germline ends. This CDR3 reads CAWSVRRGRSYQPQHF. CDR3 nucleotides: TGTGCCTGGAGTGTACGTAGGGGTAGGAGCTATCAGCCCCAGCATTTT. The variable domain in full, completed from reference TRBV30 and TRBJ1-5, reads SQTIHQWPATLVQPVGSPLSLECTVEGTSNPNLYWYRQAAGRGLQLLFYSVGIGQISSEVPQNLSASRPQDRQFILSSKKLLLSDSGFYLCAWSVRRGRSYQPQHFGDGTRLSIL.

The rearrangement links TRBV5-1 to TRBJ2-5, with a tentative D call TRBD2 (5 bases). Germline lookup yields CDR1 SGHRS and CDR2 YFSETQ. The CDR3 has 16 residues. V lost 4 bases and J 1 base, leaving 17 bases between the germline ends. CDR3 residues: CASSLAPADIQETQYF. The CDR3 nucleotides read TGCGCCAGCAGCCTAGCCCCAGCGGATATCCAAGAGACCCAGTACTTC.

The chain combines TRBV7-2 with TRBJ2-5, with 7 bases lining up with TRBD1. CDR3 length: 16 residues. V gave up 4 bases and J gave up 3 bases; unmatched junction bases: 11. Germline V CDR1 and CDR2: SGHTA, FQGNSA. CDR3 DNA: TGTGCCAGCAGCTGGGGAAAAGGGGGCAGCGAAGAGACCCAGTACTTC. It translates to CASSWGKGGSEETQYF.

The chain carries TRBV30 and TRBJ2-3; 9 positions agree with TRBD1. The CDR3 extends over 16 amino acids. Germline CDR1 is GTSNPN and CDR2 is SVGIG (reference sequence). Trimming at V came to 3 bases and at J to 2 bases, leaving 9 bases not matched to a gene. The CDR3 protein is CAWRAAGTGNTDTQYF. For the CDR3, the DNA is TGTGCCTGGAGGGCGGCCGGGACAGGGAACACAGATACGCAGTATTTT.

V is TRBV12-3 or TRBV12-4 and J is TRBJ2-7; 11 bases map to TRBD1. Trimming took 6 bases from V and 4 from J; bases not matched to a gene: 2. This CDR3 spans 13 amino acids. This CDR3 reads CASRGQGVYEQYF. The CDR3 DNA reads TGTGCCAGCAGGGGACAGGGGGTGTACGAGCAGTACTTC.

V usage is TRBV18 and J usage is TRBJ2-5, with D possibly TRBD1 on 5 matching bases. The CDR3 runs to 17 residues. With 2 bases removed from V and 5 bases from J, the gap between germline ends came to 21 bases. Germline V lookup: CDR1 KGHSH, CDR2 LQKENI. The CDR3 nucleotides are TGTGCCAGCTCACCAGGCACAGTGGGGCCGGCCATTGAGACCCAGTACTTC. Translation: CASSPGTVGPAIETQYF. The variable domain in full, with the rest retrieved from reference TRBV18 and TRBJ2-5, is NAGVMQNPRHLVRRRGQEARLRCSPMKGHSHVYWYRQLPEEGLKFMVYLQKENIIDESGMPKERFSAEFPKEGPSILRIQQVVRGDSAAYFCASSPGTVGPAIETQYFGPGTRLLVL.

The chain links TRBV5-4 to TRBJ1-1, with D tentatively TRBD1 (5 bases). CDR3 length: 16 amino acids. CDR1 is SGHNT and CDR2 is YYREEE in the germline V gene (reference sequence). The V gene lost 4 bases and the J gene lost 2 bases, with 18 bases spanning the gap. CDR3 protein: CASSPRLGASNTEAFF. CDR3 in DNA: TGTGCCAGCAGCCCCAGGTTAGGGGCTTCCAACACTGAAGCTTTCTTT.

DNA of the CDR3: TGTGCCAGCAGCCCTACAGGGGGGGGCACTGAAGCTTTCTTT. Its protein product is CASSPTGGGTEAFF. The V gene is TRBV7-9, the J gene TRBJ1-1; 8 bases line up with TRBD1. In germline, CDR1 is SEHNR, CDR2 FQNEAQ (reference sequence). After removal of 5 bases from V and 4 bases from J, the junction contained 6 bases not matched to a gene. The CDR3 has 14 amino acids.

This chain links TRBV28 with TRBJ1-6; 8 bases align to TRBD1. CDR1 is MDHEN, CDR2 SYDVKM, per germline. The J segment lost 0 bases and the V segment lost 6 bases, leaving 4 bases of the junction unmatched. The CDR3 totals 16 residues. This CDR3 reads CASRDRGSSYNSPLHF. The CDR3, as DNA: TGTGCCAGCAGAGACAGGGGAAGCTCCTATAATTCACCCCTCCACTTT.

The gene calls are TRBV15 and TRBJ2-1; 10 bases match TRBD2. Germline V gene lookup returns CDR1 LNHNV and CDR2 YYDKDF (reference sequence). This CDR3 region has 17 residues. V lost 0 bases, J lost 6 bases, and 8 bases stayed unmatched. The CDR3 DNA reads as TGTGCCACCAGCAGAGATCCCGGGACTAGCGCGGGCAATGAGCAGTTCTTC. Its translation: CATSRDPGTSAGNEQFF.

CDR3 sequence reads: CASSLGGQTYNEQFF. The CDR3 DNA reads TGCGCCAGCAGCTTGGGAGGGCAAACCTACAATGAGCAGTTCTTC. The chain links TRBV5-1 to TRBJ2-1; a possible D gene is TRBD2 (5 bases). Deletions cut 0 bases from V and 2 bases from J, with 9 bases between. The length of the CDR3 is 15 residues. Germline CDR1 reads SGHRS; CDR2 reads YFSETQ.

This chain joins TRBV5-4 and TRBJ2-1; 7 bases are a match to TRBD2. Germline assignment: CDR1 SGHNT and CDR2 YYREEE (reference sequence). V gave up 3 bases and J gave up 3 bases; unmatched junction bases: 9. The CDR3 has 16 amino acids. In nucleotides, the CDR3 is TGTGCCAGCAGCTGGGCTGTGGGACTACGCTACAATGAGCAGTTCTTC. Translated, it gives CASSWAVGLRYNEQFF. Supplemented by reference TRBV5-4 and TRBJ2-1, the full variable domain reads ETGVTQSPTHLIKTRGQQVTLRCSSQSGHNTVSWYQQALGQGPQFIFQYYREEENGRGNFPPRFSGLQFPNYSSELNVNALELDDSALYLCASSWAVGLRYNEQFFGPGTRLTVL.

The V and J genes are TRBV29-1 and TRBJ1-1; 7 bases align to TRBD1. The CDR3 is 11 amino acids. J lost 8 bases, V lost 8 bases, and 8 bases had no gene match. Germline CDR1 is SQVTM and CDR2 is ANQGSEA. The CDR3 DNA follows: TGCAGCTCCAACAGGGGCGGAGAAGCTTTCTTT. The encoded protein is CSSNRGGEAFF.

This rearrangement joins TRBV7-2 to TRBJ2-3, with TRBD2 as a possible D gene (5 bases). The CDR3 spans 12 residues. Trimming left V 2 bases short and J 14 bases short, with 14 bases between. Germline CDR1 is SGHTA and CDR2 is FQGNSA. The DNA of the CDR3 is TGTGCCAGCAGCTTACGGGAAGGTCCACGGTATTTT. Its translation is CASSLREGPRYF.

The chain employs TRBV5-6 and TRBJ1-4; tentatively, D is TRBD1 (5 bases). CDR3 length: 15 amino acids. Germline V gives CDR1 SGHDT, CDR2 YYEEEE. V lost 4 bases and J lost 1, with 11 bases in between. This CDR3 is CASSLQTVTNEKLFF. CDR3 DNA: TGTGCCAGCAGCCTGCAGACAGTAACTAATGAAAAACTGTTTTTT.

The V gene is TRBV7-9, the J gene TRBJ1-3, with D possibly being TRBD1 (5 bases). Germline V gene data show CDR1 as SEHNR and CDR2 as FQNEAQ (reference sequence). This CDR3 contains 13 residues. The CDR3 nucleotides are TGTGCTGGGAGGAGGGGAAATGGAAACACCATATATTTT. This gives the protein CAGRRGNGNTIYF.

This clone was seen only once. The CDR3 here is CASSKGQGGEKLFF. The CDR3 nucleotides read TGTGCCAGTAGTAAGGGACAGGGTGGCGAAAAACTGTTTTTT. The gene calls are TRBV19 and TRBJ1-4, with 9 bases identical to TRBD1. Germline trimming cut 4 bases from V and 8 bases from J; bases unmatched to any gene: 5. The CDR3 runs to 14 residues. Germline lookup yields CDR1 LNHDA and CDR2 SQIVND (reference sequence).

The V gene is TRBV29-1, the J gene TRBJ2-7; TRBD1 agrees at 10 bases. Germline V gene lookup returns CDR1 SQVTM and CDR2 ANQGSEA. The CDR3 is 14 amino acids. V was pared by 6 bases and J by 2 bases, with 7 bases of the junction left unmatched. The CDR3 bases are TGCAGCGTCCTCCGGACAGGGGGGACCTACGAGCAGTACTTC. Translation gives CSVLRTGGTYEQYF.

CDR3 sequence (DNA): TGTGCCAGTACGGGGGTTGTGGGGAATCAGCCCCAGCATTTT. This encodes CASTGVVGNQPQHF. This chain links TRBV19 with TRBJ1-5; perhaps TRBD1 as D (5 bases). The CDR3 runs 14 residues. Trimming stripped 7 bases from V and 4 bases from J, with 14 bases between. Germline V lookup: CDR1 LNHDA, CDR2 SQIVND (reference sequence). The complete variable domain, with remaining parts taken from reference TRBV19 and TRBJ1-5, reads DGGITQSPKYLFRKEGQNVTLSCEQNLNHDAMYWYRQDPGQGLRLIYYSQIVNDFQKGDIAEGYSVSREKKESFPLTVTSAQKNPTAFYLCASTGVVGNQPQHFGDGTRLSIL.

This chain links TRBV5-4 with TRBJ2-1; tentatively, D is TRBD2 (5 bases). Trimming took off 4 bases at V and 1 base at J, with 9 bases between the two ends. CDR1 SGHNT and CDR2 YYREEE come from the germline V gene (reference sequence). The CDR3 length is 14 residues. CDR3 DNA sequence: TGTGCCAGCAGCGACGGACTGTCCTACAATGAGCAGTTCTTC. Translated: CASSDGLSYNEQFF.